This note documents a single T cell receptor beta chain sequence. The antigen is not known. The record originates from a study of glioma-infiltrating T cells. General observations from the study: Tissue and blood shared very few CDR3 sequences. Shared blood CDR3 signature motifs marked patients with low tissue-blood divergence.

The iRepertoire nested amplicon-rescue multiplex PCR amplified TCR alpha and beta CDR3s from RNA. TCRdb reprocessed the multiplex PCR reads via MiXCR and lists one record per CDR3 protein. The table shows around 350,000 distinct CDR3 sequences, with around 45% occurring only once. The CDR3 length is 14 residues. The germline V and J ends were trimmed by 1 base and 3 bases, with 9 bases remaining between them. CDR1 LNHDA and CDR2 SQIVND come from the germline V gene (reference sequence). The clonotype originates from a human donor with low-grade glioma or glioblastoma, undergoing nonglioma brain surgery, or in good health (not recorded which). Sequencing was done on a sample of glioma tissue, nonneoplastic brain tissue, or PBMCs (not recorded which). V is TRBV19 and J is TRBJ1-1; D gene ambiguous. CDR3 region: CASSIVGLHTEAFF. CDR3 bases: TGTGCCAGTAGTATAGTGGGTCTACACACTGAAGCTTTCTTT.